One and the same sample provided the 21 T cell receptor beta chains below, sequenced in a study of blood T cell repertoires in COVID-19. Data came from immunoSEQ multiplex PCR; TCRdb stores just in-frame clones and leaves some out. The sample lists about 500,000 clones, 87% occurring once. The specimen was PBMCs or T cells enriched from blood (not recorded which). The receptors shown here come from a woman aged 18-29 years who had recovered from COVID-19.

The chain carries TRBV5-1 and TRBJ1-1, with 9 nucleotides matching TRBD1. The J segment lost 6 bases and the V segment lost 2 bases, leaving 5 bases of the junction unmatched. CDR1 SGHRS and CDR2 YFSETQ come from the germline V gene. The CDR3 is 14 amino acids. The CDR3 reads CASSLDTGGSEAFF. The CDR3 DNA is TGCGCCAGCAGCTTAGATACAGGGGGCTCTGAAGCTTTCTTT.

The chain uses TRBV19 and TRBJ1-2; maybe TRBD1 (5 bases). The V end was cut by 9 bases, the J end by 6 bases, with 17 bases between. CDR1 LNHDA and CDR2 SQIVND come from the germline V gene (reference sequence). CDR3 length equals 13 residues. In DNA form, the CDR3 reads TGTGCCAGCAACAACCGGGGGGTCCATGGCTACACCTTC. Translating gives CASNNRGVHGYTF. The full variable domain, rest sourced from reference TRBV19 and TRBJ1-2, is DGGITQSPKYLFRKEGQNVTLSCEQNLNHDAMYWYRQDPGQGLRLIYYSQIVNDFQKGDIAEGYSVSREKKESFPLTVTSAQKNPTAFYLCASNNRGVHGYTFGSGTRLTVV.

The rearrangement links TRBV10-2 to TRBJ1-5; D is uncertain. Germline V gene data show CDR1 as WSHSY and CDR2 as SAAADI. This CDR3 has 13 residues. V lost 4 bases and J 4 bases, leaving 8 bases between the germline ends. The CDR3 region is CASSVNSNQPQHF. CDR3 DNA: TGCGCCAGCAGTGTTAACAGTAATCAGCCCCAGCATTTT.

The rearrangement joins TRBV13 to TRBJ2-7, with D possibly TRBD1 on 5 matching bases. This CDR3 has 14 amino acids. The V gene lost 2 bases and the J gene lost 1 base, with 9 bases spanning the gap. Germline CDR1 PRHDT, CDR2 FYEKMQ (reference sequence). The CDR3 protein is CASSLKTDSYEQYF. DNA of the CDR3: TGTGCCAGCAGCTTAAAGACAGATTCCTACGAGCAGTACTTC.

The rearrangement joins TRBV7-2 to TRBJ1-2; D may be TRBD1 (5 bases). V was clipped by 4 bases and J by 5 bases, with 14 bases between them. The germline gives CDR1 SGHTA, CDR2 FQGNSA. The length of the CDR3 is 14 residues. The CDR3 loop is CASSSSGGEYGYTF. CDR3 nucleotide sequence: TGTGCCAGCAGCTCCTCGGGGGGGGAGTATGGCTACACCTTC.

The J gene is TRBJ1-1, the V gene TRBV19; D is uncertain. The CDR3 spans 13 residues. Germline V gives CDR1 LNHDA, CDR2 SQIVND (reference sequence). V was trimmed by 4 bases and J by 4 bases, leaving 10 bases between them. The CDR3 bases are TGTGCCAGTAGTACCGTGGGCCGCACTGAAGCTTTCTTT. Residues: CASSTVGRTEAFF.

This clone was observed a handful of times. The gene calls are TRBV29-1 and TRBJ1-1; D might be TRBD1 (6 bases). Between the trimmed V and J ends, which lost 7 bases and 0 bases, there was a span of 15 bases. Germline V gene lookup returns CDR1 SQVTM and CDR2 ANQGSEA. The CDR3 runs to 14 residues. Here the CDR3 DNA reads TGCAGCGCCTCAGAGGGGGAAATGAACACTGAAGCTTTCTTT. Its translation is CSASEGEMNTEAFF.

This clone has just one count. The J gene is TRBJ2-5, the V gene TRBV5-1, with D possibly matching TRBD1 (6 bases). The V gene's germline CDR1 is SGHRS and CDR2 YFSETQ. V lost 0 bases and J 3 bases, leaving 12 bases between the germline ends. This CDR3 has 15 residues. CDR3 DNA sequence: TGCGCCAGCAGCTTGGTATTACAGGGCGAAGAGACCCAGTACTTC. Residues: CASSLVLQGEETQYF.

This chain uses TRBV4-1 with TRBJ2-3; a weak D match, TRBD2 (5 bases). Germline-derived CDR1 and CDR2 are MGHRA and YSYEKL. The CDR3 runs to 14 residues. V lost 0 bases and J 6 bases, leaving 10 bases between the germline ends. The CDR3, as DNA: TGCGCCAGCAGCCAAGATTACGGGGAGGATACGCAGTATTTT. This encodes CASSQDYGEDTQYF.

The chain recombines TRBV3-1 (or the pseudogene TRBV3-2) with TRBJ1-2; D is unresolved. The CDR3 extends over 13 amino acids. V lost 4 bases and J lost 5, with 11 bases in between. The germline CDR1 and CDR2 sequences are LGHDT and YNNKEL (reference sequence). CDR3 protein: CASSPLDNYGYTF. In DNA form, the CDR3 reads TGTGCCAGCAGCCCCTTAGACAATTATGGCTACACCTTC.

The V call is TRBV6-1, the J call TRBJ2-5; D is uncertain. The V end lost 5 bases, the J end lost 2 bases, and 12 bases lay between the germline ends. CDR3 size: 14 residues. Germline-derived CDR1 and CDR2 are MNHNS and SASEGT. The CDR3 DNA reads as TGTGCCAGCAGTTATTTAACAGTTCAAGAGACCCAGTACTTC. This encodes CASSYLTVQETQYF.

This clone was seen once. This rearrangement joins TRBV2 to TRBJ2-5; D unresolved. The V gene lost 5 bases and the J gene lost 5 bases, with 12 bases spanning the gap. The CDR3 length is 13 residues. CDR1 and CDR2 (germline): SNHLY, FYNNEI. The CDR3 sequence: CASSLSIRETQYF. The DNA of the CDR3 is TGTGCCAGCAGTCTTAGTATCAGGGAGACCCAGTACTTC.

The chain joins TRBV15 to TRBJ1-2, with TRBD1 matching 11 bases. CDR1 is LNHNV, CDR2 YYDKDF, per germline (reference sequence). This CDR3 spans 17 amino acids. J gave up 0 bases and V 5 bases, and 8 bases lay outside the gene matches. CDR3 residues: CATSRRGQGASNYGYTF. The DNA of the CDR3 is TGTGCCACCAGCCGCCGAGGACAGGGGGCATCTAACTATGGCTACACCTTC. The whole variable domain, remainder taken from reference TRBV15 and TRBJ1-2, is DAMVIQNPRYQVTQFGKPVTLSCSQTLNHNVMYWYQQKSSQAPKLLFHYYDKDFNNEADTPDNFQSRRPNTSFCFLDIRSPGLGDTAMYLCATSRRGQGASNYGYTFGSGTRLTVV.

The CDR3 protein is CASSLDRGGQPQHF. The DNA for the CDR3 is TGTGCCAGCAGCTTAGACAGGGGGGGGCAGCCCCAGCATTTT. The gene calls are TRBV7-2 and TRBJ1-5; 8 positions match TRBD1. CDR1 is SGHTA, CDR2 FQGNSA, per germline. V was clipped by 1 base and J by 7 bases; unmatched bases: 3. This CDR3 is 14 amino acids long.

The chain combines TRBV2 with TRBJ2-7; D ambiguous. This CDR3 spans 12 amino acids. Deletions cut 6 bases from V and 5 bases from J, with 11 bases between. In germline, CDR1 is SNHLY, CDR2 FYNNEI. The CDR3 reads CASSILGNEQYF. For the CDR3, the DNA is TGTGCCAGCAGCATCCTAGGCAACGAGCAGTACTTC.

This sequence joins TRBV30 and TRBJ2-2; D uncertain. Trimming shortened V by 3 bases and J by 4 bases, and 9 bases separated the two germline ends. CDR1 and CDR2 (germline): GTSNPN, SVGIG (reference sequence). The CDR3 length is 13 residues. CDR3 DNA: TGTGCCTGGAGCGTCGGTAGCACCGGGGAGCTGTTTTTT. It translates to CAWSVGSTGELFF.

This chain links TRBV18 with TRBJ1-1; 8 bases match TRBD1. Germline V lookup: CDR1 KGHSH, CDR2 LQKENI. The CDR3 extends over 15 amino acids. Unmatched junction bases numbered 9, after V lost 3 bases and J lost 6 bases. In nucleotides, the CDR3 is TGTGCCAGCTCACCGAACAGGGGGGGGATTGCTGAAGCTTTCTTT. Protein: CASSPNRGGIAEAFF.

The CDR3 nucleotides are TGTGCCAGCAGTGAAGGGGCGGGGTTCACAGATACGCAGTATTTT. Translation gives CASSEGAGFTDTQYF. V usage is TRBV6-1 and J usage is TRBJ2-3; a weak D match, TRBD2 (6 bases). Looked up from germline, CDR1 is MNHNS and CDR2 is SASEGT. The V end lost 1 base, the J end lost 2 bases, and 10 bases lay between the germline ends. CDR3 length: 15 residues.

The chain is built from TRBV2 and TRBJ2-7, with 10 bases matching TRBD1. The CDR3 length is 11 residues. V shed 8 bases, J shed 11 bases, and the junction held 6 bases outside the gene matches. Germline CDR1 SNHLY, CDR2 FYNNEI. The CDR3 region is CASLGTGEKYF. For the CDR3, the DNA is TGTGCCAGCTTAGGGACAGGGGAAAAGTACTTC.

The CDR3 is CASSHQGVQKAFF. The CDR3 DNA follows: TGTGCCAGCAGCCACCAGGGGGTTCAGAAAGCTTTCTTT. V is TRBV3-1 (or the pseudogene TRBV3-2) and J is TRBJ1-1; TRBD1 matches at 7 bases. The J segment lost 9 bases and the V segment lost 3 bases, leaving 7 bases of the junction unmatched. Germline assignment: CDR1 LGHDT and CDR2 YNNKEL (reference sequence). The CDR3 consists of 13 residues.

The sample holds one count of this clone. CDR3 sequence (DNA): TGTGCCAGCAGCTTAGGCGTGCCAGGTCAGCCCCAGCATTTT. It yields the protein CASSLGVPGQPQHF. The J gene is TRBJ1-5, the V gene TRBV7-2; D remains unclear. CDR3 length: 14 residues. Trimming took off 1 base at V and 6 bases at J, with 10 bases between the two ends. CDR1 SGHTA and CDR2 FQGNSA come from the germline V gene.